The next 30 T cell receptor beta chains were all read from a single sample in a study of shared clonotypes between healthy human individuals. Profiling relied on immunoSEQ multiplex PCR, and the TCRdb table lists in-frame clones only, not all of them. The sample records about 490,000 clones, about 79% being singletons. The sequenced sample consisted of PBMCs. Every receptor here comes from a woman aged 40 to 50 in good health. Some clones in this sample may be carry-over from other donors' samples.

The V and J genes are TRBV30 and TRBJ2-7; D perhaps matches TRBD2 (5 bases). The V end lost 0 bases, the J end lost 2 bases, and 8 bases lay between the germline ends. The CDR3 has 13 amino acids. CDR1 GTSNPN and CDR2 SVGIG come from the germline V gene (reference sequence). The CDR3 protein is CAWSVTGTYEQYF. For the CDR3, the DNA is TGTGCCTGGAGTGTAACCGGGACCTACGAGCAGTACTTC.

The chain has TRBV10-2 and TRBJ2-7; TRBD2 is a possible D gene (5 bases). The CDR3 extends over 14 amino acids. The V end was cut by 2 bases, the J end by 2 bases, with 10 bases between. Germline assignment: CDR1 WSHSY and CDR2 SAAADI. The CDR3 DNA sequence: TGCGCCAGCAGTGAGGGACTCCAGACCTACGAGCAGTACTTC. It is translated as CASSEGLQTYEQYF.

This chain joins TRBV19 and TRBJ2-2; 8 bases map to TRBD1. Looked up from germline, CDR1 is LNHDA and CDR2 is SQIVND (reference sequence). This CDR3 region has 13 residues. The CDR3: CATGGLNTGELFF. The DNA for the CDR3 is TGTGCTACAGGGGGATTAAACACCGGGGAGCTGTTTTTT. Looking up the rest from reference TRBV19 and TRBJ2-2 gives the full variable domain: DGGITQSPKYLFRKEGQNVTLSCEQNLNHDAMYWYRQDPGQGLRLIYYSQIVNDFQKGDIAEGYSVSREKKESFPLTVTSAQKNPTAFYLCATGGLNTGELFFGEGSRLTVL.

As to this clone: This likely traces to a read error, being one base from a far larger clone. The CDR3 spells CASNPRGDSGANVLTF. Here the CDR3 DNA reads TGCGCCAGCAACCCAAGGGGGGACTCTGGGGCCAACGTCCTGACTTTC. The rearrangement links TRBV5-1 to TRBJ2-6, with D perhaps assigned TRBD1 or TRBD2 (6 bases each). V was shortened by 6 bases and J by 0 bases, with 13 bases between the two germline ends. This CDR3 contains 16 residues. CDR1 is SGHRS and CDR2 is YFSETQ in the germline V gene.

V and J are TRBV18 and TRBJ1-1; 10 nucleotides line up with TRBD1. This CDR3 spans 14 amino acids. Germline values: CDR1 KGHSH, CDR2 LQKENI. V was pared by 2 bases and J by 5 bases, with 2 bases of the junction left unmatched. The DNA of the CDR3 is TGTGCCAGCTCACCAGGACAGGGGGTTACTGAAGCTTTCTTT. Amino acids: CASSPGQGVTEAFF.

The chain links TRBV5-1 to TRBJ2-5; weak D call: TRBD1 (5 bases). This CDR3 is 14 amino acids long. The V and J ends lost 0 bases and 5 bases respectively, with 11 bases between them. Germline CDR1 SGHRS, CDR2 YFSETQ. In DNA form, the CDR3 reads TGCGCCAGCAGCTTGGTAGGGGTTAGGGAGACCCAGTACTTC. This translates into CASSLVGVRETQYF.

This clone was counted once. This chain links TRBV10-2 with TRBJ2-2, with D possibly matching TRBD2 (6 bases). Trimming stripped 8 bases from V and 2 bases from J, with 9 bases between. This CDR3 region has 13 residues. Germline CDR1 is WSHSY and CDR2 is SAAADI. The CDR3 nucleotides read TGCGCCAGCTACGGGGGAAACACCGGGGAGCTGTTTTTT. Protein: CASYGGNTGELFF.

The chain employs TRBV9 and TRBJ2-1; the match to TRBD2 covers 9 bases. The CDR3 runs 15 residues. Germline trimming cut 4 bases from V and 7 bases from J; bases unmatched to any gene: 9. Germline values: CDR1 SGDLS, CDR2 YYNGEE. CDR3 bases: TGTGCCAGCAGCTCGACTAGCGGAAGAGTAAATGAGCAGTTCTTC. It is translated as CASSSTSGRVNEQFF.

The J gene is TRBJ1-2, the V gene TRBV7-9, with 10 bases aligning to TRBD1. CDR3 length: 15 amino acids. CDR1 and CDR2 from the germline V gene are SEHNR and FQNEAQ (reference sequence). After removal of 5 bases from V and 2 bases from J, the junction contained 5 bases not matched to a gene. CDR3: CASSRRTGGNYGYTF. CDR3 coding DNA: TGTGCCAGCAGCAGACGGACAGGGGGGAACTATGGCTACACCTTC.

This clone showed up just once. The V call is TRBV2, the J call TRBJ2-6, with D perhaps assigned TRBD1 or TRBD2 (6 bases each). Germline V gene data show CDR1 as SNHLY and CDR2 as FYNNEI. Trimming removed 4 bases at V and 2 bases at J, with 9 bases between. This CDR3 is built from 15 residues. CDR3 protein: CASSVEGAGANVLTF. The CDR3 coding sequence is TGTGCCAGCAGTGTGGAGGGGGCTGGGGCCAACGTCCTGACTTTC. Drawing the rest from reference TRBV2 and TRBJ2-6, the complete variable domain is EPEVTQTPSHQVTQMGQEVILRCVPISNHLYFYWYRQILGQKVEFLVSFYNNEISEKSEIFDDQFSVERPDGSNFTLKIRSTKLEDSAMYFCASSVEGAGANVLTFGAGSRLTVL.

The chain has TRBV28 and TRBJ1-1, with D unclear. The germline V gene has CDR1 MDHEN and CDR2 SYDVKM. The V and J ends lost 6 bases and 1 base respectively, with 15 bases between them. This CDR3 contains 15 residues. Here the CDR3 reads CASSPHSVENTEAFF. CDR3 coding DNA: TGTGCCAGCAGCCCTCATTCAGTGGAGAACACTGAAGCTTTCTTT.

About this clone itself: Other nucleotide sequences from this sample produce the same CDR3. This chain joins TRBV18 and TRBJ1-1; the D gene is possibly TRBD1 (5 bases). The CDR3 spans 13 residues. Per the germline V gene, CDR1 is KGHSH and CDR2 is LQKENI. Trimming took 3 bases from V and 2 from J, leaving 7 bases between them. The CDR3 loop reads CASSPRGNTEAFF. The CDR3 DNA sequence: TGTGCCAGCTCACCGAGGGGAAACACTGAAGCTTTCTTT.

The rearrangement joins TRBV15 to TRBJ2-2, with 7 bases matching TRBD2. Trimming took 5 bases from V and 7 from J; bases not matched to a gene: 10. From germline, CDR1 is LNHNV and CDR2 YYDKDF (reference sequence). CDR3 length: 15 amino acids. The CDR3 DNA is TGTGCCACCAGCCCCCGACTAGCTGGGTACGGGGAGCTGTTTTTT. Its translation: CATSPRLAGYGELFF.

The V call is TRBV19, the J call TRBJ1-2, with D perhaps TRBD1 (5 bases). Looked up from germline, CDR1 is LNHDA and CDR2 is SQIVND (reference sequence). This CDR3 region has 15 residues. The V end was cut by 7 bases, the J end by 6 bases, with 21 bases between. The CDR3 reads CASKRPGRPIDGYTF. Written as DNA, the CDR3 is TGTGCCAGTAAAAGACCGGGACGGCCGATCGATGGCTACACCTTC.

The CDR3 reads CAWIPLSGRANTGELFF. CDR3 in DNA: TGTGCCTGGATACCCCTTAGCGGGAGGGCGAACACCGGGGAGCTGTTTTTT. V gene TRBV30 combines with J gene TRBJ2-2, with 11 bases aligning to TRBD2. The V and J ends lost 4 bases and 0 bases, in that order; junction bases with no gene match: 7. The CDR3 covers 17 residues. CDR1 GTSNPN and CDR2 SVGIG come from the germline V gene (reference sequence).

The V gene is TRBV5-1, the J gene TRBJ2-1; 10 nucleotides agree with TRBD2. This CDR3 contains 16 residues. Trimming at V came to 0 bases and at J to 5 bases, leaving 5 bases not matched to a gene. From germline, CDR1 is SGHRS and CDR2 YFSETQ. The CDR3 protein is CASSLAGTSAHNEQFF. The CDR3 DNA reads TGCGCCAGCAGCTTGGCCGGGACTAGCGCCCACAATGAGCAGTTCTTC. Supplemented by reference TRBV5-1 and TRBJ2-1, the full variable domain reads KAGVTQTPRYLIKTRGQQVTLSCSPISGHRSVSWYQQTPGQGLQFLFEYFSETQRNKGNFPGRFSGRQFSNSRSEMNVSTLELGDSALYLCASSLAGTSAHNEQFFGPGTRLTVL.

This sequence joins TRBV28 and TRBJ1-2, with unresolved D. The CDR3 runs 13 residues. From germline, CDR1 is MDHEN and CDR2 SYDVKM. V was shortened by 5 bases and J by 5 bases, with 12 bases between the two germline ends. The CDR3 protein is CASSPPGIYGYTF. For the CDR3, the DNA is TGTGCCAGCAGTCCCCCTGGAATTTATGGCTACACCTTC.

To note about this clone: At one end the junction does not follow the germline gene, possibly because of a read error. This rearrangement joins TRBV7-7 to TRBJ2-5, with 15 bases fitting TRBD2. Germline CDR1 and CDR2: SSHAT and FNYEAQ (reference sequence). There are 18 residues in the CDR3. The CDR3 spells CASSFGTSGRTGVETQYF. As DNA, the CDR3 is TGTGCTAGCAGCTTCGGGACTAGCGGGAGGACGGGGGTGGAGACCCAGTACTTC.

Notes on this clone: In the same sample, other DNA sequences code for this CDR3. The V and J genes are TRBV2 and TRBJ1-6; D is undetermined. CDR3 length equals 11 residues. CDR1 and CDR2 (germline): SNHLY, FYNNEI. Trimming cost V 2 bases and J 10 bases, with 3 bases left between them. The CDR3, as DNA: TGTGCCAGCAGTGAAAACTCACCCCTCCACTTT. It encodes CASSENSPLHF.

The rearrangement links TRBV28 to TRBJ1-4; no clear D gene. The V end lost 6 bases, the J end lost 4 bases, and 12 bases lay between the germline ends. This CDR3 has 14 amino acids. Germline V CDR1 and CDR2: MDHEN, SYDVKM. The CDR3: CASRQRLYNEKLFF. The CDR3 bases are TGTGCCAGCAGGCAGAGACTTTATAATGAAAAACTGTTTTTT.

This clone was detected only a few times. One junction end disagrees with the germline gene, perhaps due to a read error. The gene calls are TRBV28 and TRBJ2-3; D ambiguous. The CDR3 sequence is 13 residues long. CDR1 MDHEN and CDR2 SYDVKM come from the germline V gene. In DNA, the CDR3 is TGTGCCAGCATTTTAAGGCTCTCAGATACGCAGTATTTT. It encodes CASILRLSDTQYF.

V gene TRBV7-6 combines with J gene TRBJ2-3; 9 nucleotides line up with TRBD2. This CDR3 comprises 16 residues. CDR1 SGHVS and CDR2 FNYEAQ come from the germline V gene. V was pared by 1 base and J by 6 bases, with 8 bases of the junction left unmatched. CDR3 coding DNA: TGTGCCAGCAGCTTAGGGAGTAGCGGGAGCTCCGATACGCAGTATTTT. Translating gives CASSLGSSGSSDTQYF.

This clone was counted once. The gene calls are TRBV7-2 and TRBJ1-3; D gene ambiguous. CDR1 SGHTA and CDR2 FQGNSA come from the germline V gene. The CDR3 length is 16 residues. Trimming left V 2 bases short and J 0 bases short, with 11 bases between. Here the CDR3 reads CASSLWARNSGNTIYF. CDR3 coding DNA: TGTGCCAGCAGCTTATGGGCACGAAACTCTGGAAACACCATATATTTT.

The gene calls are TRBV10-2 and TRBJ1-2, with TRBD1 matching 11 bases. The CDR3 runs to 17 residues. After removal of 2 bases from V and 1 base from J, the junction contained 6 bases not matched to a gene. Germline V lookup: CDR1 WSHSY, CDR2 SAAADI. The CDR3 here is CASSERTGGASNYGYTF. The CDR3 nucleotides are TGCGCCAGCAGTGAGAGGACAGGGGGCGCGAGTAACTATGGCTACACCTTC.

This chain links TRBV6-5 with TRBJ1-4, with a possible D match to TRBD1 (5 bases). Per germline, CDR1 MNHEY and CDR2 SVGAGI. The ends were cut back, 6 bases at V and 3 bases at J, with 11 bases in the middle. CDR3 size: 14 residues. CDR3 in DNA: TGTGCCAGCAGGAGAGGGGCCGCTAATGAAAAACTGTTTTTT. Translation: CASRRGAANEKLFF.

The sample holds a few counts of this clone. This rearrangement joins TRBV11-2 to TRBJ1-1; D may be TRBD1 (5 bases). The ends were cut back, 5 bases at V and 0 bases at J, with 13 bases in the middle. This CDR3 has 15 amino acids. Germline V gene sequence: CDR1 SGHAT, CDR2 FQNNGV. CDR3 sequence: CASSRGATVNTEAFF. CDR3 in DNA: TGTGCCAGCAGCCGAGGGGCGACGGTGAACACTGAAGCTTTCTTT.

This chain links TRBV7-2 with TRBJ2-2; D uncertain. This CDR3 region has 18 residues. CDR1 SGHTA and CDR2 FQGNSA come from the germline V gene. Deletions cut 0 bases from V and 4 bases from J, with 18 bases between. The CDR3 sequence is CASSLAGWSYRRTGELFF. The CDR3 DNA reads TGTGCCAGCAGCTTAGCGGGGTGGAGCTATCGCCGCACCGGGGAGCTGTTTTTT.

The CDR3 region is CASTGTGISPEQYF. The CDR3 region has the DNA TGTGCCAGCACCGGGACAGGGATCTCCCCCGAGCAGTACTTC. The rearrangement uses TRBV2 and TRBJ2-7; 9 bases map to TRBD1. There are 14 residues in the CDR3. V lost 7 bases and J lost 6; bases outside the gene matches: 10. The germline gives CDR1 SNHLY, CDR2 FYNNEI. Together with reference TRBV2 and TRBJ2-7, the CDR3 gives the full variable domain: EPEVTQTPSHQVTQMGQEVILRCVPISNHLYFYWYRQILGQKVEFLVSFYNNEISEKSEIFDDQFSVERPDGSNFTLKIRSTKLEDSAMYFCASTGTGISPEQYFGPGTRLTVT.

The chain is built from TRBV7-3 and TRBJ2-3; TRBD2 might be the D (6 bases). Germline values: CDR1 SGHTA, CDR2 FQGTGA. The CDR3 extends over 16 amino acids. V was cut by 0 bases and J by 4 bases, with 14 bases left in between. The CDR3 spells CASSLTGGGPADTQYF. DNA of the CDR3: TGTGCCAGCAGCTTAACTGGTGGAGGGCCGGCAGATACGCAGTATTTT.

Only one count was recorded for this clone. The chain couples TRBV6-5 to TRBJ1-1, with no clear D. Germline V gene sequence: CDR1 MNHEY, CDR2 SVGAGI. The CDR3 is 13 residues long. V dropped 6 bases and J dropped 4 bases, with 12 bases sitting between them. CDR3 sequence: CASRPRAPTEAFF. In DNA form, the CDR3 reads TGTGCCAGCAGGCCCCGAGCGCCCACTGAAGCTTTCTTT.